The sequence of this TCR beta chain was determined in a study of T-cell reconstitution after alpha-beta-depleted transplantation in children. Unique molecular identifiers featured in how the TCRbeta library was prepared. In TCRdb, the PCR reads were re-called with MiXCR into one record per CDR3 protein. This sample has 600,000 to 700,000 distinct CDR3 sequences, with about 15% found just once. This clonotype was counted only a few times. The CDR3 covers 17 residues. Trimming removed 1 base at V and 4 bases at J, with 19 bases between. Germline V gives CDR1 LGHNA, CDR2 YSLEER. The rearrangement links TRBV4-3 to TRBJ1-2; D possibly corresponds to TRBD1 (6 bases). The TCR sequence derives from a human donor who donated a stem cell graft to a child with acute myeloid leukemia. Sequencing was performed on PBMCs from the stem cell graft donor, taken from the stem cell graft. DNA of the CDR3: TGCGCCAGCAGCCAAGGGCCCTCCCTCAGGGGACCCTATGGCTACACCTTC. Amino acids: CASSQGPSLRGPYGYTF.